Each of the 21 T cell receptor beta chains below was sequenced from the same sample in a study of STAT5B mutations in CD4+ large granular lymphocyte leukemia. Assay: immunoSEQ multiplex PCR; the TCRdb copy retains only in-frame clones and omits some. The table includes about 28,000 clones, 70% to 75% detected once. What was sequenced was CD4+ T cells from blood buffy coats. These receptor sequences come from a human donor in good health.

The rearrangement joins TRBV15 to TRBJ1-1, with 7 bases lining up with TRBD1. The CDR3 covers 19 residues. Per germline, CDR1 LNHNV and CDR2 YYDKDF (reference sequence). Trimming took 0 bases from V and 1 from J; bases not matched to a gene: 14. The CDR3 coding sequence is TGTGCCACCAGCAGAGATCCAATTATACCGGGACAGCGGAACACTGAAGCTTTCTTT. It is translated as CATSRDPIIPGQRNTEAFF.

The chain employs TRBV28 and TRBJ1-2; D is undetermined. There are 13 residues in the CDR3. V dropped 8 bases and J dropped 0 bases, with 10 bases sitting between them. Germline V gives CDR1 MDHEN, CDR2 SYDVKM. The CDR3 loop is CASGSESNYGYTF. For the CDR3, the DNA is TGTGCCAGCGGGTCAGAATCTAACTATGGCTACACCTTC.

This chain links TRBV7-2 with TRBJ2-2; D is unresolved. The germline gives CDR1 SGHTA, CDR2 FQGNSA. CDR3 size: 15 residues. The ends were cut back, 3 bases at V and 2 bases at J, with 10 bases in the middle. CDR3: CASSFAATNTGELFF. CDR3 in DNA: TGTGCCAGCAGCTTTGCAGCGACCAACACCGGGGAGCTGTTTTTT.

The chain couples TRBV5-1 to TRBJ2-3, with a possible D match to TRBD1 (6 bases). This CDR3 region has 14 residues. The germline CDR1 and CDR2 sequences are SGHRS and YFSETQ. V shed 4 bases and J shed 2 bases, with 11 bases lying between them. CDR3 nucleotides: TGCGCCAGCAGCCGCGACAGGACCACAGATACGCAGTATTTT. This codes for CASSRDRTTDTQYF.

This clone has a single count. The chain uses TRBV5-6 and TRBJ1-2; TRBD1 is a possible D gene (6 bases). Germline assignment: CDR1 SGHDT and CDR2 YYEEEE. The CDR3 spans 14 residues. V was cut by 4 bases and J by 8 bases, with 18 bases left in between. CDR3 sequence: CASSLPGGPAGYTF. The CDR3 bases are TGTGCCAGCAGCCTACCTGGGGGGCCCGCAGGCTACACCTTC.

The chain joins TRBV18 to TRBJ2-4; no reliable D call. Germline CDR1 reads KGHSH; CDR2 reads LQKENI. V was shortened by 0 bases and J by 4 bases, with 7 bases between the two germline ends. The CDR3 length is 14 residues. CDR3 nucleotides: TGTGCCAGCTCACCACCGTATTCGAAAAACATTCAGTACTTC. It is translated as CASSPPYSKNIQYF. The whole variable domain, remainder taken from reference TRBV18 and TRBJ2-4, is NAGVMQNPRHLVRRRGQEARLRCSPMKGHSHVYWYRQLPEEGLKFMVYLQKENIIDESGMPKERFSAEFPKEGPSILRIQQVVRGDSAAYFCASSPPYSKNIQYFGAGTRLSVL.

The CDR3 DNA sequence: TGTGCCAGCAGTTACTTAAAGAACACTGAAGCTTTCTTT. The encoded protein is CASSYLKNTEAFF. The chain combines TRBV6-5 with TRBJ1-1, with D unresolved. V lost 1 base, J lost 1 base, and 4 bases lay in between. The CDR3 has 13 residues. CDR1 is MNHEY and CDR2 is SVGAGI in the germline V gene.

The CDR3 reads CASSRPGLAGGADTQYF. CDR3 nucleotides: TGTGCCAGCAGCCGACCGGGGCTAGCAGGCGGCGCAGATACGCAGTATTTT. The chain couples TRBV7-9 to TRBJ2-3; D may correspond to TRBD1 or TRBD2 (5 bases each). The CDR3 covers 17 residues. Germline values: CDR1 SEHNR, CDR2 FQNEAQ (reference sequence). Between the trimmed V and J ends, which lost 5 bases and 4 bases, there was a span of 22 bases.

The chain recombines TRBV9 with TRBJ2-3, with TRBD2 matching over 7 bases. Losses at the gene ends were 0 bases for V and 4 bases for J; bases not matched to a gene: 5. The CDR3 totals 15 residues. CDR1 is SGDLS, CDR2 YYNGEE, per germline. Here the CDR3 DNA reads TGTGCCAGCAGCGTAGGGGGGAGGGGCCCAGATACGCAGTATTTT. It yields the protein CASSVGGRGPDTQYF.

This sequence joins TRBV18 and TRBJ2-7; 10 bases line up with TRBD1. CDR3 length: 13 amino acids. CDR1 KGHSH and CDR2 LQKENI come from the germline V gene. V lost 7 bases and J lost 5; bases outside the gene matches: 5. The CDR3 DNA follows: TGTGCCAGCTTGGGACAGGGGCGGCACGAGCAGTACTTC. This gives the protein CASLGQGRHEQYF.

V and J are TRBV9 and TRBJ2-1; 8 nucleotides line up with TRBD2. The germline gives CDR1 SGDLS, CDR2 YYNGEE. J gave up 7 bases and V 3 bases, and 3 bases lay outside the gene matches. CDR3 length: 13 residues. This CDR3 is CASSEGLVNEQFF. The CDR3 DNA follows: TGTGCCAGCAGCGAGGGACTAGTAAATGAGCAGTTCTTC.

V and J are TRBV7-2 and TRBJ2-1; D is perhaps TRBD2 (6 bases). Germline values: CDR1 SGHTA, CDR2 FQGNSA. The CDR3 is 17 residues long. Between the trimmed V and J ends, which lost 1 base and 0 bases, there was a span of 13 bases. This CDR3 is CASSLGPRGSSYNEQFF. For the CDR3, the DNA is TGTGCCAGCAGCTTAGGGCCCCGGGGGAGCTCCTACAATGAGCAGTTCTTC.

With regard to this clone: A junction boundary mismatches the germline segment, possibly from a read error. The chain uses TRBV7-7 and TRBJ2-2; 9 bases are a match to TRBD2. The CDR3 runs to 16 residues. The germline CDR1 and CDR2 sequences are SSHAT and FNYEAQ (reference sequence). The CDR3 bases are TGTGCTAGCAGCTATGGTGTAGCGGGAGACACCGGGGAGCTGTTTTTT. Translation: CASSYGVAGDTGELFF.

The chain uses TRBV28 and TRBJ2-7; D is perhaps TRBD1 (6 bases). CDR1 MDHEN and CDR2 SYDVKM come from the germline V gene. The CDR3 length is 15 residues. With 5 bases removed from V and 4 bases from J, the gap between germline ends came to 18 bases. As DNA, the CDR3 is TGTGCCAGCAGTATTAAGACAGGATTCCATTACGAGCAGTACTTC. This sequence encodes CASSIKTGFHYEQYF.

This clone was seen only a few times. The CDR3 is CASSHATGNGTYGYTF. For the CDR3, the DNA is TGCGCCAGCAGTCATGCTACAGGGAATGGAACCTATGGCTACACCTTC. The chain carries TRBV23-1 and TRBJ1-2; TRBD1 might be the D (6 bases). TRBV23-1 is an ORF for which the function is uncertain. Trimming removed 3 bases from V and 4 bases from J, with 18 bases in between. This CDR3 has 16 residues.

V usage is TRBV6-6 and J usage is TRBJ1-1, with 9 bases that match TRBD1. Germline CDR1 is MNHNY and CDR2 is SVGAGI (reference sequence). The CDR3 length is 13 residues. V lost 5 bases to trimming and J lost 7 bases; unmatched junction nucleotides: 5. The CDR3 nucleotides are TGTGCCAGCAGTCGGGACAGGGTGGTTGAAGCTTTCTTT. It translates to CASSRDRVVEAFF.

This clone was observed a handful of times. V is TRBV7-2 and J is TRBJ1-5, with a possible D match to TRBD1 (5 bases). CDR1 SGHTA and CDR2 FQGNSA come from the germline V gene. Trimming took off 5 bases at V and 4 bases at J, with 18 bases between the two ends. CDR3 length: 16 residues. The CDR3: CASSPYSTATNQPQHF. The CDR3 nucleotides read TGTGCCAGCAGCCCGTACTCGACAGCCACAAATCAGCCCCAGCATTTT.

The chain has TRBV5-6 and TRBJ2-5; 7 positions match TRBD2. The V gene's germline CDR1 is SGHDT and CDR2 YYEEEE. This CDR3 is built from 16 residues. V lost 5 bases and J lost 6; bases outside the gene matches: 16. CDR3 coding DNA: TGTGCCAGCAGGGCCTCCGGGGCCGGGAGGATGAAGACCCAGTACTTC. This encodes CASRASGAGRMKTQYF.

The rearrangement uses TRBV4-3 and TRBJ2-3; 8 bases map to TRBD2. The CDR3 contains 15 residues. The trim removed 2 bases at V and 3 bases at J, leaving 4 bases unmatched. Germline V lookup: CDR1 LGHNA, CDR2 YSLEER. The chain's CDR3 is CASSQLAGGTDTQYF. The CDR3, as DNA: TGCGCCAGCAGCCAACTAGCGGGCGGGACAGATACGCAGTATTTT.

The V call is TRBV2, the J call TRBJ1-1; the D gene is possibly TRBD1 (5 bases). CDR1 and CDR2 (germline): SNHLY, FYNNEI. V was shortened by 5 bases and J by 4 bases, with 11 bases between the two germline ends. The length of the CDR3 is 13 residues. CDR3 amino acids: CASSSGRGTEAFF. The CDR3 region has the DNA TGTGCCAGCAGTTCAGGGAGGGGCACTGAAGCTTTCTTT.

This rearrangement joins TRBV19 to TRBJ1-2; D is perhaps TRBD1 (5 bases). Per the germline V gene, CDR1 is LNHDA and CDR2 is SQIVND (reference sequence). The CDR3 totals 16 residues. V was cut by 4 bases and J by 3 bases, with 18 bases left in between. This CDR3 is CASSRGPGTFDYGYTF. The CDR3 region has the DNA TGTGCCAGTAGTAGGGGCCCGGGGACCTTTGACTATGGCTACACCTTC.